This T cell receptor (beta chain) was identified in a study of cytomegalovirus exposure and HLA in healthy donors. Findings of the study overall: Reported results showed that the classifier diagnosed cytomegalovirus status with high specificity and sensitivity. Later analysis suggested links between common viral pathogens and several top significant clusters. Later analysis associated a missense DCLRE1C variant with TCR beta V- and J-gene trimming.

The PCR ran on 60 Vbeta and 13 Jbeta primers. Produced via immunoSEQ multiplex PCR; TCRdb's table is partial and in-frame only. Of about 140,000 clones listed, roughly 80% are singletons. The CDR3 consists of 15 residues. The V and J ends lost 6 bases and 0 bases respectively, with 15 bases between them. Germline CDR1 MNHEY, CDR2 SVGAGI. Points on this clone: Its specificity is not known.

The chain links TRBV6-5 to TRBJ2-7; possible D gene TRBD2, 5 bases. The TCR sequence derives from a man between 40 and 49 years old in good health and CMV-seronegative. Source material: PBMCs. DNA for the CDR3: TGTGCCAGCAGCTCCGGAGAGGGTGGCTCCTACGAGCAGTACTTC. Amino acids: CASSSGEGGSYEQYF.